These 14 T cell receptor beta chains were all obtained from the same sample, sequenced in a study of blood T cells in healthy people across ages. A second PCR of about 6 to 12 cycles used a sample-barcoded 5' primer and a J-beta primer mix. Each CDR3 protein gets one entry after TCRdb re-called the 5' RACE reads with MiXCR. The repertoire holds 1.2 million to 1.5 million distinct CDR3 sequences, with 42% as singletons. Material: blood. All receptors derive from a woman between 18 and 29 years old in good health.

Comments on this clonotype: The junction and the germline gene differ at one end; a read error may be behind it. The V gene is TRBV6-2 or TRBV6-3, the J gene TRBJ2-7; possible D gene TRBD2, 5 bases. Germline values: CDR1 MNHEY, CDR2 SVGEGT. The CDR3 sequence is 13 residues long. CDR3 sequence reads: CASSDSTGNEQYF. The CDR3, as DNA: TGTGCCAGCAGTGACTCGACGGGGAACGAGCAGTACTTC.

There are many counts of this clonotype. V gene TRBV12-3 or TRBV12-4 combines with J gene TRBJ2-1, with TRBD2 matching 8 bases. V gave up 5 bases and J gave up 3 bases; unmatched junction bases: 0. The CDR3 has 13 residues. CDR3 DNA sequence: TGTGCCAGCAGTACTAGCGGCTACAATGAGCAGTTCTTC. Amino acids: CASSTSGYNEQFF.

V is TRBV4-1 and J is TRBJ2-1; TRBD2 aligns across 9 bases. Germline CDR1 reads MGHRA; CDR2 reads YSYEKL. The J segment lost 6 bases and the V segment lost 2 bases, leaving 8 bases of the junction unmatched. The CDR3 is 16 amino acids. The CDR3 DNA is TGCGCCAGCAGCCAAACTGTAGCGGGGGAGGCCAATGAGCAGTTCTTC. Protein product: CASSQTVAGEANEQFF.

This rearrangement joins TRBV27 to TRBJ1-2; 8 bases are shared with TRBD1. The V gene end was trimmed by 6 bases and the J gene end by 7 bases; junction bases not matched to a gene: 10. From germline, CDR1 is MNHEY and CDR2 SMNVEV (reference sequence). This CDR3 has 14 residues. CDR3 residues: CASSSFQGALGYTF. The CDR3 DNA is TGTGCCAGCAGCTCATTCCAGGGGGCGCTTGGCTACACCTTC.

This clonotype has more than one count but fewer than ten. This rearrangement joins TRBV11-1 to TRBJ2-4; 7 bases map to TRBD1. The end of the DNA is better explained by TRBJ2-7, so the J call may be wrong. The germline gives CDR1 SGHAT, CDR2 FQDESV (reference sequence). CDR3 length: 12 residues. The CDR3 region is CASRLTGSEQYF. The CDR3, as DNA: TGTGCCAGCAGGTTGACAGGGAGCGAGCAGTACTTC.

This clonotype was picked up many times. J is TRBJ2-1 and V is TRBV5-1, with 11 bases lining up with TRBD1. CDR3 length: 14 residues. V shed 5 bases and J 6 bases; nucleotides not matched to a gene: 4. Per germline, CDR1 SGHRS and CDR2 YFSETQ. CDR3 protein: CASSHGQGANEQFF. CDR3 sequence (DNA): TGCGCCAGCAGTCATGGACAGGGGGCCAATGAGCAGTTCTTC.

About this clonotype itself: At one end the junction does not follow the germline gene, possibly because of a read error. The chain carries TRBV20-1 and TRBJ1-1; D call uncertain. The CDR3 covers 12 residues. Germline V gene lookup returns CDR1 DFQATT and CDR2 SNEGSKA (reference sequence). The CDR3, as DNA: TGCAGTGCTCCAAGACACAACACTAAAGCTTTCTTT. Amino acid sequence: CSAPRHNTKAFF.

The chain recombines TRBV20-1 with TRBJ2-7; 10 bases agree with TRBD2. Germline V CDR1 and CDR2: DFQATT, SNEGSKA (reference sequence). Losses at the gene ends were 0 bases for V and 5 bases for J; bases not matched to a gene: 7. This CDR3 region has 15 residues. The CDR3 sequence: CSARDVAGGLHEQYF. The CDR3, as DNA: TGCAGTGCTAGAGATGTAGCGGGAGGTTTGCACGAGCAGTACTTC.

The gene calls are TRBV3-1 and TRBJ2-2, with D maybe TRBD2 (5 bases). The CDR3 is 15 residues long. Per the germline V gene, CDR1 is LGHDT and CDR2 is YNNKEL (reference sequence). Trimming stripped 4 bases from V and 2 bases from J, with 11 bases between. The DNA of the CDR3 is TGTGCCAGCAGCCGTGGGGAGATAAACACCGGGGAGCTGTTTTTT. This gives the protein CASSRGEINTGELFF.

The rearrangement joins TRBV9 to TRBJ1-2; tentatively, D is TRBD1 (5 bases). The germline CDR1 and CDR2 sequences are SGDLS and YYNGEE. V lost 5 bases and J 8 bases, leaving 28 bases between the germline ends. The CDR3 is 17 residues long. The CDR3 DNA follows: TGTGCCAGCAGTGGAGGGTTTGCGGGACTACAATTTCGCGGCTACACCTTC. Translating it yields CASSGGFAGLQFRGYTF.

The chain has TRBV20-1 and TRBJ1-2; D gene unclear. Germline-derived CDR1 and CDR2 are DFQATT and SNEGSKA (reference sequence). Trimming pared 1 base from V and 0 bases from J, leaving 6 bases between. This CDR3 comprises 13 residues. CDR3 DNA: TGCAGTGCTAGAGGATCCTCTAACTATGGCTACACCTTC. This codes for CSARGSSNYGYTF.

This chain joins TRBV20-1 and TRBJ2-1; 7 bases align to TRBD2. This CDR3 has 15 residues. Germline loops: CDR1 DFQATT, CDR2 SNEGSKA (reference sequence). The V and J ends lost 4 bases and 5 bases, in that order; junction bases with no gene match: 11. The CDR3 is CSATKRASGHNEQFF. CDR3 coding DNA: TGCAGTGCTACGAAAAGGGCTAGCGGTCACAATGAGCAGTTCTTC.

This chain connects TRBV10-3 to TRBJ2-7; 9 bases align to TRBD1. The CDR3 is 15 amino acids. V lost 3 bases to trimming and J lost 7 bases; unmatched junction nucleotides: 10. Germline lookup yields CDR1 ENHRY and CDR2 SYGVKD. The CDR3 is CAISDGQGMRNEQYF. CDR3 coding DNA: TGTGCCATCAGTGACGGACAGGGGATGAGGAATGAGCAGTACTTC.

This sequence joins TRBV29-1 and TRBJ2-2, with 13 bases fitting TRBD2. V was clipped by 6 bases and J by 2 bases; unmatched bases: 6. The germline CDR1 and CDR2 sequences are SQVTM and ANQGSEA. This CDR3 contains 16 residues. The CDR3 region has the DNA TGCAGCGTGGTACTAGCGGGGGGGCTAAACACCGGGGAGCTGTTTTTT. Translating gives CSVVLAGGLNTGELFF.